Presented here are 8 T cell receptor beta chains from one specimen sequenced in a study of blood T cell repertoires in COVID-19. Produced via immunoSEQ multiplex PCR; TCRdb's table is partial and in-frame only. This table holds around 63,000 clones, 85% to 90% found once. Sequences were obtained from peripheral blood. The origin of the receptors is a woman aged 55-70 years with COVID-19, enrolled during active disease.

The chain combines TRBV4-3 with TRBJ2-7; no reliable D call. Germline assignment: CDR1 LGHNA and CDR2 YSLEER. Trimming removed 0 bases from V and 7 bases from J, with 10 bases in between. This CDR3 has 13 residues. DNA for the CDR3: TGCGCCAGCAGCCAAGATCTGTTCGGGGAGCAGTACTTC. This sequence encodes CASSQDLFGEQYF.

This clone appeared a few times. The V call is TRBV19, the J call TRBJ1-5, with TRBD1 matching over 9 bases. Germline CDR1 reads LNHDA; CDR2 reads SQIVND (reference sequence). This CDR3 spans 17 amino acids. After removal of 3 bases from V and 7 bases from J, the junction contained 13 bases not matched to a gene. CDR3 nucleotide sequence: TGTGCCAGTAGTATCCGACCGGGACAGGGAATCGGACAGCCCCAGCATTTT. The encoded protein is CASSIRPGQGIGQPQHF. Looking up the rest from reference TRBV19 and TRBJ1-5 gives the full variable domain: DGGITQSPKYLFRKEGQNVTLSCEQNLNHDAMYWYRQDPGQGLRLIYYSQIVNDFQKGDIAEGYSVSREKKESFPLTVTSAQKNPTAFYLCASSIRPGQGIGQPQHFGDGTRLSIL.

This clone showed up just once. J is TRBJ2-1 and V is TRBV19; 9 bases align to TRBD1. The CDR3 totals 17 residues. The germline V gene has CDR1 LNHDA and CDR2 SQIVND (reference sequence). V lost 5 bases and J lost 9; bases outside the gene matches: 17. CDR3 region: CASSGAGQGTIKAEQFF. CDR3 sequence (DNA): TGTGCCAGTAGTGGGGCCGGACAGGGGACTATCAAGGCTGAGCAGTTCTTC.

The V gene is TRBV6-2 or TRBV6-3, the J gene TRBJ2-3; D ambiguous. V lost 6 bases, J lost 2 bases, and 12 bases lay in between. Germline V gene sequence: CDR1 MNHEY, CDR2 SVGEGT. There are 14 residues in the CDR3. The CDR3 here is CASSRSRYTDTQYF. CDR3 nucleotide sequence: TGTGCCAGCAGCCGGAGTAGGTACACAGATACGCAGTATTTT.

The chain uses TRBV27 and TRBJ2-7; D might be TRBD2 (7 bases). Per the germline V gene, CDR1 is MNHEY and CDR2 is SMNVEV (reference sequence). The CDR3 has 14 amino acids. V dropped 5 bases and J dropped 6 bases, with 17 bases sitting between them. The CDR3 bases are TGTGCCAGCAGTCCCCGGGGGGCGGGGGTCGAGCAGTACTTC. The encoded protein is CASSPRGAGVEQYF.

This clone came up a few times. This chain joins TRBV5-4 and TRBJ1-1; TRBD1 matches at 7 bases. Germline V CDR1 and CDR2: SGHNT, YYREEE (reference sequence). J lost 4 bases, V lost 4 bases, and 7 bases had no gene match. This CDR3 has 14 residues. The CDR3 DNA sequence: TGTGCCAGCAGCCTAGGGGGCGCGGGCACTGAAGCTTTCTTT. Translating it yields CASSLGGAGTEAFF.

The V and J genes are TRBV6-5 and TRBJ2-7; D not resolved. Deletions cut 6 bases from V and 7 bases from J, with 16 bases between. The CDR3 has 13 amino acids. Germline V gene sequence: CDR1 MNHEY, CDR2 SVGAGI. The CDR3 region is CASSPTAAREQYF. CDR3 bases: TGTGCCAGCAGCCCAACTGCTGCTAGGGAGCAGTACTTC.

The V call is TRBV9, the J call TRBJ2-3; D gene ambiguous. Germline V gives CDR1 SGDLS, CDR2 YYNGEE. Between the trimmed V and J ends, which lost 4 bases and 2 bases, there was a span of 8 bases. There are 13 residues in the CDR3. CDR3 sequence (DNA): TGTGCCAGCAGCCCCCGTTACACAGATACGCAGTATTTT. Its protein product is CASSPRYTDTQYF.